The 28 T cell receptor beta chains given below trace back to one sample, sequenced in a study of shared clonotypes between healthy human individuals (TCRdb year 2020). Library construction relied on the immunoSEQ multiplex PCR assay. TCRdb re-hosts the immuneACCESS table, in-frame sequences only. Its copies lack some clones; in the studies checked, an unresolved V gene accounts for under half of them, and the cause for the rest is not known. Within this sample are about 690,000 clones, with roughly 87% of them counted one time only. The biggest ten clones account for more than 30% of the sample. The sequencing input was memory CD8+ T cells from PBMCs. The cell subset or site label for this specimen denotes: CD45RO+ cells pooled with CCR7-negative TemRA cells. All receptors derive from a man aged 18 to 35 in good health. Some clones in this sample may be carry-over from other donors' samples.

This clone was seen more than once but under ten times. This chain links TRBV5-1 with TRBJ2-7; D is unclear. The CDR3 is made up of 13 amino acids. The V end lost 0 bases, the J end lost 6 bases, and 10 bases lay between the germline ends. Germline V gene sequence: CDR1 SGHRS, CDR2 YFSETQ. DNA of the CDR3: TGCGCCAGCAGCTTGGGCCCTCCCGCCGAGCAGTACTTC. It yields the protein CASSLGPPAEQYF.

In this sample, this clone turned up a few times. DNA for the CDR3: TGTGCCAGCGGCAGTCAGGGACTAGCGTTGTACAATGAGCAGTTCTTC. This gives the protein CASGSQGLALYNEQFF. The rearrangement links TRBV7-8 to TRBJ2-1, with 10 bases matching TRBD2. The germline V gene has CDR1 SGHVS and CDR2 FQNEAQ. The CDR3 has 16 amino acids. The junction had 11 bases not matched to a gene; V was cut back by 8 bases and J by 4 bases.

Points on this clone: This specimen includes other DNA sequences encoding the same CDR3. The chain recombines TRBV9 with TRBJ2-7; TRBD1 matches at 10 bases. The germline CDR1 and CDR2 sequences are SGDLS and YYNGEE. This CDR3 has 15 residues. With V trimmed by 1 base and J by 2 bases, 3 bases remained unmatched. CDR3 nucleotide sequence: TGTGCCAGCAGCGTATCCGGGACAGGGGCCTACGAGCAGTACTTC. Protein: CASSVSGTGAYEQYF.

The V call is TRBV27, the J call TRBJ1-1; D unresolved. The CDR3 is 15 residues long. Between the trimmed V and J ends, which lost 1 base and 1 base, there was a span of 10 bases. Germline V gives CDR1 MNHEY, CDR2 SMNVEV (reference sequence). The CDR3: CASSLLPGPNTEAFF. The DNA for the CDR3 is TGTGCCAGCAGTTTATTACCAGGACCGAACACTGAAGCTTTCTTT.

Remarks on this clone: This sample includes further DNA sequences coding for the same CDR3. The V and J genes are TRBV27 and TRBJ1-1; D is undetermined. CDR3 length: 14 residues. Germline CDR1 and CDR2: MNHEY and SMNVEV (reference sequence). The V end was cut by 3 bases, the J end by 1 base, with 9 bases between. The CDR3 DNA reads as TGTGCCAGCAGTTTTGGAGGAGGGAACACTGAAGCTTTCTTT. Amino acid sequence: CASSFGGGNTEAFF.

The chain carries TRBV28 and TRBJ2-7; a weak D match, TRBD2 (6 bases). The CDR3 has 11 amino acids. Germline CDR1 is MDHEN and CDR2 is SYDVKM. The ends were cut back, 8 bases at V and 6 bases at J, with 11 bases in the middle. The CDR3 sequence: CASGWGGEQYF. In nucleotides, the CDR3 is TGTGCCAGCGGGTGGGGAGGCGAGCAGTACTTC.

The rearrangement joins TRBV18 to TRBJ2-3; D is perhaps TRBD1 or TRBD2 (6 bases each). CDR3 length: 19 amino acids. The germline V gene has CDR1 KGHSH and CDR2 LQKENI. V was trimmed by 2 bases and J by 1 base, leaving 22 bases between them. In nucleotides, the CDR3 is TGTGCCAGCTCACCAACCCTTAGAACGTACAGGGAGGGCACAGATACGCAGTATTTT. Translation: CASSPTLRTYREGTDTQYF.

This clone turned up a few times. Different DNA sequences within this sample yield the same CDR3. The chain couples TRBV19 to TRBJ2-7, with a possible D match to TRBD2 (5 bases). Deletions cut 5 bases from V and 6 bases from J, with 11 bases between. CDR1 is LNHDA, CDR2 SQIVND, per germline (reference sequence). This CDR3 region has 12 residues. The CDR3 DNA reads TGTGCCAGTAGTCTTGGCGGGTCCGAGCAGTACTTC. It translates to CASSLGGSEQYF.

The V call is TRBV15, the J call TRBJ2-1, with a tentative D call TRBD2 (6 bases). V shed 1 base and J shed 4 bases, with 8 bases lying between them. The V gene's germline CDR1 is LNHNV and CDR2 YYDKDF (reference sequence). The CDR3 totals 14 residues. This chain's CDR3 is CATSRVAAYNEQFF. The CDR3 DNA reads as TGTGCCACCAGCAGAGTAGCGGCTTACAATGAGCAGTTCTTC.

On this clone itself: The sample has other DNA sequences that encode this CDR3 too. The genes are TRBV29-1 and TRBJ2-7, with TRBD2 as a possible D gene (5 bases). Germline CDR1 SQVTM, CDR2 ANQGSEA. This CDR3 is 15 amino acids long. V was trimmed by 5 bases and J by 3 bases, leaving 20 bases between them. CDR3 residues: CSVPVGSGRDYEQYF. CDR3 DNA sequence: TGCAGCGTTCCCGTCGGGTCGGGGAGAGACTACGAGCAGTACTTC.

Here the CDR3 reads CASSYLAGAYEQYF. The CDR3 DNA sequence: TGTGCCAGCAGCTACCTAGCGGGAGCCTACGAGCAGTACTTC. The chain combines TRBV5-4 with TRBJ2-7, with 10 bases identical to TRBD2. V shed 3 bases, J shed 2 bases, and the junction held 2 bases outside the gene matches. Germline V gives CDR1 SGHNT, CDR2 YYREEE (reference sequence). The CDR3 consists of 14 residues.

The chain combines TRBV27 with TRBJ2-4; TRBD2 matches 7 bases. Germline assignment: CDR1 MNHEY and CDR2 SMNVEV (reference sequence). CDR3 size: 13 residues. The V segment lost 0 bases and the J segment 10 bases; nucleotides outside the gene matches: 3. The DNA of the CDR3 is TGTGCCAGCAGTTTATCTCCTAGCGGAATTCAGTACTTC. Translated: CASSLSPSGIQYF.

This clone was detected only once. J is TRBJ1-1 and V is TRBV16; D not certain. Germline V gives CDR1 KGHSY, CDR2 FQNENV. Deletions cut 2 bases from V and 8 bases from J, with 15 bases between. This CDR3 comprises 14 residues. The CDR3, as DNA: TGTGCCAGCAGCCAAGGAAGGGAAGGTGCAGAAGCTTTCTTT. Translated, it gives CASSQGREGAEAFF.

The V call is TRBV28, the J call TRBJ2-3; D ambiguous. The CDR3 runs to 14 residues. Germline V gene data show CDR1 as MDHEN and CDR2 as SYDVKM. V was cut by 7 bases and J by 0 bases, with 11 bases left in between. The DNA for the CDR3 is TGTGCCAGCACCGTGGGGATAAGCACAGATACGCAGTATTTT. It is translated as CASTVGISTDTQYF.

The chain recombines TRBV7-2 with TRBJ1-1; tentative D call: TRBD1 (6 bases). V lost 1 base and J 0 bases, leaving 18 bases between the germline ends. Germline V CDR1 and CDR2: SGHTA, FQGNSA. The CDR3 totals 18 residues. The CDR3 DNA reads TGTGCCAGCAGCTTAGTAGGTCGGCCAGGGGAGATGAACACTGAAGCTTTCTTT. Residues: CASSLVGRPGEMNTEAFF.

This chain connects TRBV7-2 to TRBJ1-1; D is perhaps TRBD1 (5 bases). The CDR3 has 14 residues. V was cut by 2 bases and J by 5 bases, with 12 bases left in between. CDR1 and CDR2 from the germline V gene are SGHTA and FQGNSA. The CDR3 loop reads CASSLIRGDTEAFF. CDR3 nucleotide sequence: TGTGCCAGCAGCTTAATTAGGGGTGATACTGAAGCTTTCTTT.

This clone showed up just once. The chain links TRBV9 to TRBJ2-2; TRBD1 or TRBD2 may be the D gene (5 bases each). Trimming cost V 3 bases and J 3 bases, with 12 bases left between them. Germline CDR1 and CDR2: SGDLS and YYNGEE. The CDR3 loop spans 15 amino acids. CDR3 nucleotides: TGTGCCAGCAGCGAAGGGACGGAGGACACCGGGGAGCTGTTTTTT. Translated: CASSEGTEDTGELFF.

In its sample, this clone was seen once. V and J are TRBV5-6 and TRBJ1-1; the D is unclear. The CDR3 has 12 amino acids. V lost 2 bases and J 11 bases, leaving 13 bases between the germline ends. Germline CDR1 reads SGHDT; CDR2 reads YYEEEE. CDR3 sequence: CASSFGRLWAFF. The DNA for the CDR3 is TGTGCCAGCAGCTTCGGACGGCTATGGGCTTTCTTT.

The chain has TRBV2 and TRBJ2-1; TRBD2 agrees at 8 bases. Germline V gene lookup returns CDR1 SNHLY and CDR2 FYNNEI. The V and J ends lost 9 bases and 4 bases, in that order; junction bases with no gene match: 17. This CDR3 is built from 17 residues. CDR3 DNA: TGTGCCAGTTCGACAGGATTGGGACTAGATGAGTACAATGAGCAGTTCTTC. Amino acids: CASSTGLGLDEYNEQFF.

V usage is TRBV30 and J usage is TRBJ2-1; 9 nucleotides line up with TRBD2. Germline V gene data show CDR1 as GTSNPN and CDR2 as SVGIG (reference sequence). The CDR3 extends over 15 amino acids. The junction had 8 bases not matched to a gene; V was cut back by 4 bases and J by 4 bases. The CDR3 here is CAWTPGTSRYNEQFF. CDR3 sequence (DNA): TGTGCCTGGACTCCCGGGACTAGCAGATACAATGAGCAGTTCTTC.

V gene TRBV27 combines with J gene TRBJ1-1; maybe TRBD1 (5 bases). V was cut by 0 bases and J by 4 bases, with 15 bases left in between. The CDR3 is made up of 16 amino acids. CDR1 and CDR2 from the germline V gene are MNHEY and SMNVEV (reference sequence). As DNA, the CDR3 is TGTGCCAGCAGTTTATCGTCGGGCAGGGCGGGCACTGAAGCTTTCTTT. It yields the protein CASSLSSGRAGTEAFF.

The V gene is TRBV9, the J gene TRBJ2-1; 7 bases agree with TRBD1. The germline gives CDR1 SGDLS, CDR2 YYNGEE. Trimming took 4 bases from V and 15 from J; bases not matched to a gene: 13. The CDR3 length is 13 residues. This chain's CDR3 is CASSSGKGAGTFF. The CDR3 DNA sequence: TGTGCCAGCAGCTCCGGGAAGGGGGCTGGGACGTTCTTC.

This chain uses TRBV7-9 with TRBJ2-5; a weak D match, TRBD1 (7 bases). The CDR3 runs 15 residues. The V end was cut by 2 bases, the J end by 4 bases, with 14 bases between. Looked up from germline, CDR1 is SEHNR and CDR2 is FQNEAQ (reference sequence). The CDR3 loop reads CASSLPQGGPETQYF. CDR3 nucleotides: TGTGCCAGCAGCTTACCTCAGGGGGGACCAGAGACCCAGTACTTC.

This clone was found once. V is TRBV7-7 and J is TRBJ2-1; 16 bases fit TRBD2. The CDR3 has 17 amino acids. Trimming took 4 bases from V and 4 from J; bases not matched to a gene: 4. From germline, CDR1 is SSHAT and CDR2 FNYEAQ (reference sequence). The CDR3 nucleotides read TGTGCCAGCAGCTCGGGACTAGCGGGAGGGAGATACAATGAGCAGTTCTTC. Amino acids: CASSSGLAGGRYNEQFF.

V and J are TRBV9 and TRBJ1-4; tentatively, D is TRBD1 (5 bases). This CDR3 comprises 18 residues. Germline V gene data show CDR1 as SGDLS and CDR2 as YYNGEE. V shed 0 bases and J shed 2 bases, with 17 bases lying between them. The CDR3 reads CASSVEEGITVTNEKLFF. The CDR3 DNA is TGTGCCAGCAGCGTAGAAGAGGGGATTACAGTTACTAATGAAAAACTGTTTTTT.

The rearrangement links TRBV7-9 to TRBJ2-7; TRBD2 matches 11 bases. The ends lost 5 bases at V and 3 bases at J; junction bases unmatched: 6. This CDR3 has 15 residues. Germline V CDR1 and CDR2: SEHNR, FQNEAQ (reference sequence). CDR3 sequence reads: CASSAETSGIYEQYF. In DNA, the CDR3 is TGTGCCAGCAGCGCCGAGACTAGCGGGATCTACGAGCAGTACTTC. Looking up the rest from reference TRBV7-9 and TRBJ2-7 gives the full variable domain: DTGVSQNPRHKITKRGQNVTFRCDPISEHNRLYWYRQTLGQGPEFLTYFQNEAQLEKSRLLSDRFSAERPKGSFSTLEIQRTEQGDSAMYLCASSAETSGIYEQYFGPGTRLTVT.

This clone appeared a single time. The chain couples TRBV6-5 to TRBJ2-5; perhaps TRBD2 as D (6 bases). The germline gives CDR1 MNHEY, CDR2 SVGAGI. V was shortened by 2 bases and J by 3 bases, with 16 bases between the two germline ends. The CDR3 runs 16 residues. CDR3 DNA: TGTGCCAGCAGTTACGGTATGGAGGGAGGAGAAGAGACCCAGTACTTC. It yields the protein CASSYGMEGGEETQYF.

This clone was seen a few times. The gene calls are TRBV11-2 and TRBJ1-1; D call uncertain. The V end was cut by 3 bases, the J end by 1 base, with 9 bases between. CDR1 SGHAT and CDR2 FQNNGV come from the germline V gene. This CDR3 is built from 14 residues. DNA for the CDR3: TGTGCCAGCAGCTTCGGAGGGCGGAACACTGAAGCTTTCTTT. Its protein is CASSFGGRNTEAFF.